These 30 T cell receptor beta chains came from one sample sequenced in a study of graft-versus-host responses after intestinal transplantation (dated by TCRdb to about 2021). Preparation of the library involved the immunoSEQ multiplex PCR assay. Here the immuneACCESS table is served through TCRdb, limited to in-frame sequences with V and J called. Missing clones are a known gap in these copies; in checked studies unresolved V genes cover under half, and the rest lacks a known reason. The sample table holds fewer than 150,000 clones, of which 85% to 95% were seen once. Clones ranked in the top ten supply around 0.16% of the sample. Their antigens remain unidentified. The sample's time point label is to be understood as: cells obtained before transplantation from donor or recipient. The material sequenced was unstimulated CD4+ T cells sorted from spleen or lymph node cells, taken before intestinal transplant. These receptors came from a human donor who received an intestinal transplant.

The chain combines TRBV5-1 with TRBJ2-1; no reliable D call. V shed 7 bases and J shed 0 bases, with 8 bases lying between them. This CDR3 is 13 amino acids long. The germline V gene encodes CDR1 SGHRS and CDR2 YFSETQ. CDR3 bases: TGCGCCAGCGCAGAAAGCTCCTACAATGAGCAGTTCTTC. Translation: CASAESSYNEQFF.

The rearrangement links TRBV10-3 to TRBJ2-3; possibly TRBD1 or TRBD2 for D (5 bases each). The CDR3 extends over 14 amino acids. Trimming stripped 9 bases from V and 2 bases from J, with 15 bases between. Germline V gene data show CDR1 as ENHRY and CDR2 as SYGVKD. The CDR3 spells CAMAPGRDTDTQYF. The CDR3 DNA is TGTGCCATGGCACCGGGACGGGACACAGATACGCAGTATTTT.

This clone was seen once. The chain links TRBV7-9 to TRBJ1-2, with D uncertain. The germline gives CDR1 SEHNR, CDR2 FQNEAQ (reference sequence). Trimming removed 5 bases from V and 5 bases from J, with 12 bases in between. CDR3 length: 13 residues. As DNA, the CDR3 is TGTGCCAGCAGCCCCGTAAGACGGTATGGCTACACCTTC. Translated, it gives CASSPVRRYGYTF.

The V gene is TRBV6-5, the J gene TRBJ2-1; 11 nucleotides align to TRBD2. Germline V CDR1 and CDR2: MNHEY, SVGAGI. The CDR3 sequence is 15 residues long. With 6 bases clipped from V and 6 bases from J, the junction kept 7 bases outside the gene matches. This CDR3 is CASRPGTSGRNEQFF. CDR3 nucleotide sequence: TGTGCCAGCAGGCCCGGGACTAGCGGCCGCAATGAGCAGTTCTTC.

This clone was counted between two and nine times. The chain employs TRBV7-8 and TRBJ2-5, with 9 bases identical to TRBD2. The trim removed 5 bases at V and 0 bases at J, leaving 4 bases unmatched. Germline CDR1 is SGHVS and CDR2 is FQNEAQ. This CDR3 comprises 15 residues. The CDR3 coding sequence is TGTGCCAGCAGCGCGGGACTAGCAAACCAAGAGACCCAGTACTTC. Encoded protein: CASSAGLANQETQYF.

The CDR3 sequence: CASSLGRGRAEAFF. CDR3 DNA: TGTGCCAGCAGCCTCGGGAGGGGGAGGGCTGAAGCTTTCTTT. The gene calls are TRBV9 and TRBJ1-1; D is perhaps TRBD1 (6 bases). V was trimmed by 4 bases and J by 6 bases, leaving 16 bases between them. The CDR3 is made up of 14 amino acids. The V gene's germline CDR1 is SGDLS and CDR2 YYNGEE.

On this clone itself: Sequence at one end of the junction differs from germline and may be a read error. The genes are TRBV4-1 and TRBJ2-3; D may be TRBD2 (5 bases). This CDR3 is built from 12 residues. The V gene's germline CDR1 is MGHRA and CDR2 YSYEKL. The CDR3: CASSQDRGPFHF. The CDR3 nucleotides are TGCGCCAGCAGCCAAGATCGCGGGCCCTTCCATTTT.

The rearrangement links TRBV10-3 to TRBJ2-7; D remains ambiguous. V was cut by 3 bases and J by 2 bases, with 11 bases left in between. The CDR3 runs 14 residues. Germline V gene sequence: CDR1 ENHRY, CDR2 SYGVKD. CDR3 loop: CAISDRQRAYEQYF. The CDR3 region has the DNA TGTGCCATCAGTGATAGGCAAAGGGCCTACGAGCAGTACTTC.

The V and J genes are TRBV5-6 and TRBJ1-1; TRBD1 agrees at 9 bases. V gave up 0 bases and J gave up 4 bases; unmatched junction bases: 7. This CDR3 contains 16 residues. The germline gives CDR1 SGHDT, CDR2 YYEEEE. The CDR3 loop is CASSLVGDRESTEAFF. For the CDR3, the DNA is TGTGCCAGCAGCTTGGTTGGGGACAGGGAGTCCACTGAAGCTTTCTTT.

V usage is TRBV18 and J usage is TRBJ2-7; TRBD2 aligns across 14 bases. CDR3 length: 17 residues. J was trimmed by 2 bases and V by 5 bases; bases with no gene match: 8. Germline values: CDR1 KGHSH, CDR2 LQKENI. The CDR3 loop is CASSVGTSGGVPYEQYF. Here the CDR3 DNA reads TGTGCCAGCTCAGTGGGGACTAGCGGGGGAGTACCCTACGAGCAGTACTTC.

J is TRBJ1-4 and V is TRBV11-2, with 9 bases fitting TRBD1. The CDR3 consists of 14 residues. The germline V gene encodes CDR1 SGHAT and CDR2 FQNNGV. The junction had 3 bases not matched to a gene; V was cut back by 6 bases and J by 4 bases. The CDR3, as DNA: TGTGCCAGCAGGGGGGACAGGGTTAATGAAAAACTGTTTTTT. This sequence encodes CASRGDRVNEKLFF.

This chain links TRBV7-2 with TRBJ2-7, with no clear D. The V gene's germline CDR1 is SGHTA and CDR2 FQGNSA. Trimming took 3 bases from V and 1 from J, leaving 1 base between them. This CDR3 has 11 residues. Here the CDR3 reads CASSLSYEQYF. DNA of the CDR3: TGTGCCAGCAGCTTGTCCTACGAGCAGTACTTC.

The chain uses TRBV2 and TRBJ1-6; 9 bases match TRBD1. Per the germline V gene, CDR1 is SNHLY and CDR2 is FYNNEI. V shed 5 bases, J shed 0 bases, and the junction held 11 bases outside the gene matches. The CDR3 is 19 residues long. The DNA for the CDR3 is TGTGCCAGCAGTCCTACCCTACAGGGGGCAAGCTCCTATAATTCACCCCTCCACTTT. It codes for CASSPTLQGASSYNSPLHF.

The chain has TRBV6-5 and TRBJ1-4; 9 nucleotides line up with TRBD1. The CDR3 contains 15 residues. CDR1 and CDR2 (germline): MNHEY, SVGAGI. With V trimmed by 6 bases and J by 3 bases, 5 bases remained unmatched. DNA for the CDR3: TGTGCCAGCAGGGGACAGGGTCTGCCTAATGAAAAACTGTTTTTT. This codes for CASRGQGLPNEKLFF.

This clone was found a few times. This chain uses TRBV6-1 with TRBJ1-3; TRBD1 is a possible D gene (6 bases). The CDR3 contains 15 residues. Germline CDR1 is MNHNS and CDR2 is SASEGT. V dropped 7 bases and J dropped 0 bases, with 13 bases sitting between them. CDR3 nucleotides: TGTGCCAGCAAATCACAGGGAATCTCTGGAAACACCATATATTTT. Its protein is CASKSQGISGNTIYF.

The chain joins TRBV18 to TRBJ1-3, with D possibly TRBD1 on 5 matching bases. The CDR3 runs 19 residues. V shed 3 bases and J shed 1 base, with 22 bases lying between them. The germline CDR1 and CDR2 sequences are KGHSH and LQKENI. CDR3: CASSPRTSRTKRSGNTIYF. The CDR3 bases are TGTGCCAGCTCACCCAGGACATCGAGGACCAAACGATCTGGAAACACCATATATTTT.

The chain recombines TRBV6-5 with TRBJ2-7; TRBD1 aligns across 7 bases. This CDR3 spans 13 amino acids. CDR1 is MNHEY, CDR2 SVGAGI, per germline. The V gene end was trimmed by 4 bases and the J gene end by 6 bases; junction bases not matched to a gene: 6. This CDR3 is CASSSGQVGEQYF. For the CDR3, the DNA is TGTGCCAGCAGTTCTGGACAGGTTGGCGAGCAGTACTTC.

This rearrangement joins TRBV7-3 to TRBJ1-4, with D tentatively TRBD1 (5 bases). V lost 5 bases and J lost 8, with 18 bases in between. CDR3 length equals 15 residues. CDR1 and CDR2 (germline): SGHTA, FQGTGA. The CDR3 protein is CASSHLAGGREKLFF. CDR3 DNA: TGTGCCAGCAGCCATTTGGCGGGGGGGAGGGAAAAACTGTTTTTT.

The rearrangement uses TRBV19 and TRBJ2-3, with D possibly being TRBD2 (5 bases). The CDR3 consists of 13 residues. Looked up from germline, CDR1 is LNHDA and CDR2 is SQIVND (reference sequence). Between the trimmed V and J ends, which lost 4 bases and 2 bases, there was a span of 7 bases. CDR3 nucleotide sequence: TGTGCCAGTAGTACTAGCCCCACAGATACGCAGTATTTT. Amino acids: CASSTSPTDTQYF.

The V gene is TRBV9, the J gene TRBJ1-1; 10 nucleotides agree with TRBD1. Germline loops: CDR1 SGDLS, CDR2 YYNGEE. V trimming: 1 base; J trimming: 3 bases; junction bases outside the gene matches: 3. The CDR3 consists of 15 residues. CDR3 residues: CASSVRGQGDTEAFF. CDR3 DNA: TGTGCCAGCAGCGTACGAGGACAGGGGGACACTGAAGCTTTCTTT.

The V gene is TRBV6-1, the J gene TRBJ1-2; TRBD1 is a possible D gene (5 bases). The CDR3 consists of 13 residues. Trimming removed 5 bases at V and 2 bases at J, with 9 bases between. The germline CDR1 and CDR2 sequences are MNHNS and SASEGT. This CDR3 reads CASSPAGNYGYTF. CDR3 in DNA: TGTGCCAGCAGTCCCGCAGGGAACTATGGCTACACCTTC.

This sequence joins TRBV28 and TRBJ2-7; 7 bases agree with TRBD2. Germline trimming cut 8 bases from V and 0 bases from J; bases unmatched to any gene: 1. CDR3 length equals 12 residues. CDR1 and CDR2 from the germline V gene are MDHEN and SYDVKM. The CDR3, as DNA: TGTGCCAGCGGGAGGGGCTCCTACGAGCAGTACTTC. It specifies CASGRGSYEQYF.

This clone was observed a few times. The chain links TRBV6-4 to TRBJ1-6, with 8 positions matching TRBD1. The CDR3 is made up of 14 amino acids. V shed 4 bases, J shed 10 bases, and the junction held 6 bases outside the gene matches. The germline V gene encodes CDR1 MRHNA and CDR2 SNTAGT. The CDR3 is CASSAGQGGSPLHF. The CDR3 DNA sequence: TGTGCCAGCAGTGCTGGACAGGGCGGATCACCCCTCCACTTT.

The CDR3 here is CASSSRGAVDTQYF. In DNA, the CDR3 is TGTGCCAGCAGCTCTCGGGGGGCCGTGGATACGCAGTATTTT. The chain employs TRBV5-4 and TRBJ2-3; maybe TRBD2 (7 bases). Trimming cost V 3 bases and J 6 bases, with 14 bases left between them. The CDR3 contains 14 residues. Germline V lookup: CDR1 SGHNT, CDR2 YYREEE (reference sequence). The full variable domain, completed using reference TRBV5-4 and TRBJ2-3, is ETGVTQSPTHLIKTRGQQVTLRCSSQSGHNTVSWYQQALGQGPQFIFQYYREEENGRGNFPPRFSGLQFPNYSSELNVNALELDDSALYLCASSSRGAVDTQYFGPGTRLTVL.

This chain uses TRBV5-1 with TRBJ2-1; unclear D gene. The CDR3 extends over 13 amino acids. Germline CDR1 and CDR2: SGHRS and YFSETQ. Trimming took off 4 bases at V and 4 bases at J, with 9 bases between the two ends. The CDR3 here is CASSIDGYNEQFF. Written as DNA, the CDR3 is TGCGCCAGCAGCATAGACGGATACAATGAGCAGTTCTTC.

The rearrangement links TRBV6-1 to TRBJ2-2; D is ambiguous. The CDR3 spans 12 residues. Germline values: CDR1 MNHNS, CDR2 SASEGT. The V end was cut by 1 base, the J end by 7 bases, with 4 bases between. CDR3 nucleotide sequence: TGTGCCAGCAGTGAAGTTGTCGGGGAGCTGTTTTTT. It translates to CASSEVVGELFF.

The chain recombines TRBV5-1 with TRBJ2-2; 11 bases are a match to TRBD1. The junction had 7 bases not matched to a gene; V was cut back by 5 bases and J by 4 bases. The CDR3 contains 16 residues. Germline values: CDR1 SGHRS, CDR2 YFSETQ. CDR3 amino acids: CASRVPGQGATGELFF. The DNA of the CDR3 is TGCGCCAGCAGGGTCCCCGGACAGGGGGCCACCGGGGAGCTGTTTTTT.

The V gene is TRBV27, the J gene TRBJ2-3, with D maybe TRBD2 (6 bases). V was clipped by 8 bases and J by 5 bases, with 14 bases between them. Germline V gene data show CDR1 as MNHEY and CDR2 as SMNVEV (reference sequence). The CDR3 covers 13 residues. The CDR3 DNA reads TGTGCCAGCTCTCGGCGGGGTGGAGATACGCAGTATTTT. It is translated as CASSRRGGDTQYF.

Only a few counts were recorded for this clone. This rearrangement joins TRBV7-9 to TRBJ2-3; TRBD2 might be the D (5 bases). CDR1 and CDR2 from the germline V gene are SEHNR and FQNEAQ (reference sequence). There are 14 residues in the CDR3. V was shortened by 5 bases and J by 6 bases, with 15 bases between the two germline ends. Here the CDR3 reads CASSPGLVLDTQYF. Written as DNA, the CDR3 is TGTGCCAGCAGCCCAGGACTCGTCTTGGATACGCAGTATTTT. Full variable domain (rest looked up from reference TRBV7-9 and TRBJ2-3): DTGVSQNPRHKITKRGQNVTFRCDPISEHNRLYWYRQTLGQGPEFLTYFQNEAQLEKSRLLSDRFSAERPKGSFSTLEIQRTEQGDSAMYLCASSPGLVLDTQYFGPGTRLTVL.

The chain recombines TRBV11-2 with TRBJ2-3; D unclear. V lost 1 base and J 3 bases, leaving 5 bases between the germline ends. The CDR3 has 13 amino acids. Per the germline V gene, CDR1 is SGHAT and CDR2 is FQNNGV. CDR3 coding DNA: TGTGCCAGCAGCTTAGCCCCAACAGATACGCAGTATTTT. Its protein is CASSLAPTDTQYF.